These T cell receptor beta chains were read from a single sample in a study of cytomegalovirus exposure and HLA in healthy donors. Produced via immunoSEQ multiplex PCR; TCRdb's table is partial and in-frame only. This table has under 150,000 clones, 63% appearing once. Material for sequencing was PBMCs. Source of these receptors: a man in his forties in good health and CMV-seropositive. The CDR3 runs from the conserved cysteine through the conserved F or W. Each record gives: CDR3 DNA, CDR3 protein, D gene, V gene, clone size, J gene. The D gene is left open where the match is weak. Where a row states a size, it is once, few, many or the class of an expanded clone; other rows omit it.

CDR3 DNA: TGTGCCAGCAGCCTAGCCGGGGGGTGGGGAACAGGGGGTACTGAAGCTTTCTTT
CDR3 protein: CASSLAGGWGTGGTEAFF
D gene: TRBD1
V gene: TRBV7-3
clone size: -
J gene: TRBJ1-1

CDR3 DNA: TGTGCCAGCAGTTACTCAGAACAGTCAAATGAAAAACTGTTTTTT
CDR3 protein: CASSYSEQSNEKLFF
D gene: -
V gene: TRBV6-5
clone size: -
J gene: TRBJ1-4

CDR3 DNA: TGTGCCAGCAGCGTAGGGAGTAGCGGGAGGCTATACACAGATACGCAGTATTTT
CDR3 protein: CASSVGSSGRLYTDTQYF
D gene: TRBD2
V gene: TRBV9
clone size: -
J gene: TRBJ2-3

CDR3 DNA: TGTGCCAGCTGCCTCGGGTCCGACACTGAAGCTTTCTTT
CDR3 protein: CASCLGSDTEAFF
D gene: -
V gene: TRBV2
clone size: -
J gene: TRBJ1-1

CDR3 DNA: TGTGCCAGCAGCTTAGGAGCGGGGGGGCTCACAGATACGCAGTATTTT
CDR3 protein: CASSLGAGGLTDTQYF
D gene: TRBD2
V gene: TRBV7-7
clone size: -
J gene: TRBJ2-3

CDR3 DNA: TGTGCCAGCAGCGTAGCGGAGGGGCTTAATTCACCCCTCCACTTT
CDR3 protein: CASSVAEGLNSPLHF
D gene: -
V gene: TRBV9
clone size: few
J gene: TRBJ1-6

CDR3 DNA: TGTGCCAGCACTCCCGGAGGGACTAGCGGGAGAAATGAGCAGTTCTTC
CDR3 protein: CASTPGGTSGRNEQFF
D gene: TRBD2
V gene: TRBV2
clone size: once
J gene: TRBJ2-1

CDR3 DNA: TGCGCCAGCAACCCGGGACAGGACTCTGGAAACACCATATATTTT
CDR3 protein: CASNPGQDSGNTIYF
D gene: TRBD1
V gene: TRBV5-1
clone size: -
J gene: TRBJ1-3

CDR3 DNA: TGTGCCATCAGTGAGTCCCTTGTCGGGAAGAGCTCCTACGAGCAGTACTTC
CDR3 protein: CAISESLVGKSSYEQYF
D gene: -
V gene: TRBV10-3
clone size: -
J gene: TRBJ2-7

CDR3 DNA: TGTGCCAGCAGCCCCCGCCGGACAGAGTCGGTTAGGGCCTTC
CDR3 protein: CASSPRRTESVRAF
D gene: -
V gene: TRBV7-2
clone size: -
J gene: TRBJ1-2

CDR3 DNA: TGTGCCAGCAGCAGGACAGGGGAAAATGGCTACACCTTC
CDR3 protein: CASSRTGENGYTF
D gene: TRBD1
V gene: TRBV7-9
clone size: -
J gene: TRBJ1-2

CDR3 DNA: TGTGCCAGCAGCGTATGGGACAGAAGCACAGATACGCAGTATTTT
CDR3 protein: CASSVWDRSTDTQYF
D gene: TRBD1
V gene: TRBV9
clone size: few
J gene: TRBJ2-3

CDR3 DNA: TGTGCCAGCAGCTCACAGGGGGCTCTCTACGAGCAGTACTTC
CDR3 protein: CASSSQGALYEQYF
D gene: TRBD1
V gene: TRBV28
clone size: -
J gene: TRBJ2-7

CDR3 DNA: TGCGCCAGCAGCTCGGGCGGGGGGCTTAATTCACCCCTCCACTTT
CDR3 protein: CASSSGGGLNSPLHF
D gene: -
V gene: TRBV5-1
clone size: -
J gene: TRBJ1-6

CDR3 DNA: TGTGCCAGCAGCTTACCCCCAGGGGGCGCGGGGGAGACCCAGTACTTC
CDR3 protein: CASSLPPGGAGETQYF
D gene: TRBD1
V gene: TRBV7-9
clone size: -
J gene: TRBJ2-5

CDR3 DNA: TGTGCCAGCAGTTGGAATAGCGGGGACTACAATGAGCAGTTCTTC
CDR3 protein: CASSWNSGDYNEQFF
D gene: TRBD2
V gene: TRBV27
clone size: -
J gene: TRBJ2-1

CDR3 DNA: TGCGCCAGCAGCCAACGAACGGGGGTCGGGACCCAGTACTTC
CDR3 protein: CASSQRTGVGTQYF
D gene: -
V gene: TRBV4-3
clone size: few
J gene: TRBJ2-5

CDR3 DNA: TGTGCCTGGAGATCCCCCGGGGAGGTATTGTTCTTC
CDR3 protein: CAWRSPGEVLFF
D gene: -
V gene: TRBV30
clone size: -
J gene: TRBJ2-1

CDR3 DNA: TGTGCCAGCAGTTCTTCAGGGATCTATGGCTACACCTTC
CDR3 protein: CASSSSGIYGYTF
D gene: -
V gene: TRBV27
clone size: -
J gene: TRBJ1-2

CDR3 DNA: TGTGCCAGCAGCAAAACGACTCCCCTATCGGACAGGGATAACACCGGGGAGCTGTTTTTT
CDR3 protein: CASSKTTPLSDRDNTGELFF
D gene: -
V gene: TRBV21-1
clone size: -
J gene: TRBJ2-2

CDR3 DNA: TGTGCCAGCAACCCCAACACGGGGAGCGGCTACACCTTC
CDR3 protein: CASNPNTGSGYTF
D gene: -
V gene: TRBV2
clone size: -
J gene: TRBJ1-2

CDR3 DNA: TGTGCCAGCAGCTTATATCAGGACTACGAGCAGTACTTC
CDR3 protein: CASSLYQDYEQYF
D gene: -
V gene: TRBV11-2
clone size: -
J gene: TRBJ2-7